The clone carrying this TCR beta chain was detected only a few times. Per germline, CDR1 SGHTA and CDR2 FQGTGA. CDR3 size: 16 residues. V was shortened by 1 base and J by 0 bases, with 12 bases between the two germline ends. As handled by the study authors: Amplifying reference gene primers gave estimates of nucleated cell counts. Produced via immunoSEQ multiplex PCR; TCRdb's table is partial and in-frame only. V and J calls and clone size come straight from that table; D and trimming were deduced from the DNA. Of more than 65,000 clones in the sample, 75% to 80% were seen once. This sample is part of a study of blood T cell repertoires in COVID-19. Across the whole study: Sites in the United States, Italy and Spain provided acute and convalescent COVID-19 samples. T cells, B-cell-depleted T cells, or PBMCs supplied cDNA or gDNA.

Sequencing was carried out using peripheral blood. This receptor was taken from a woman aged 55-70 years with acute or convalescent COVID-19. The chain is built from TRBV7-3 and TRBJ1-1, with D possibly being TRBD1 (5 bases). The CDR3 DNA reads as TGTGCCAGCAGCTTAAGTCCAGGGTCAATGAACACTGAAGCTTTCTTT. Amino acids: CASSLSPGSMNTEAFF.